The following is a TCR beta chain sequence with its context. Its antigen is currently unknown. TCRdb re-called the 5' RACE reads and shows each CDR3 protein once, DNA omitted. The sample includes some 460,000 distinct CDR3 sequences. The data were taken from a study of T cells expressing NK-cell markers. The CDR3 runs to 18 residues. Whole-study results and caveats: Also leading the CD3+CD56-NKG2C+ fraction in several donors were these clonotypes.

This sequence originates from a woman between 50 and 59 years old in good health. The chain recombines TRBV12-3 or TRBV12-4 with TRBJ2-6; checking the TCRdb D call of TRBD1 is not possible without DNA. What was sequenced was blood T cells: a sorted CD56 or NKG2C T cell subset, CD4+ or CD8+ T cells, or bulk PBMC T cells (not recorded which). The CDR3 loop reads CASRNLGQGTSGANVLTF.